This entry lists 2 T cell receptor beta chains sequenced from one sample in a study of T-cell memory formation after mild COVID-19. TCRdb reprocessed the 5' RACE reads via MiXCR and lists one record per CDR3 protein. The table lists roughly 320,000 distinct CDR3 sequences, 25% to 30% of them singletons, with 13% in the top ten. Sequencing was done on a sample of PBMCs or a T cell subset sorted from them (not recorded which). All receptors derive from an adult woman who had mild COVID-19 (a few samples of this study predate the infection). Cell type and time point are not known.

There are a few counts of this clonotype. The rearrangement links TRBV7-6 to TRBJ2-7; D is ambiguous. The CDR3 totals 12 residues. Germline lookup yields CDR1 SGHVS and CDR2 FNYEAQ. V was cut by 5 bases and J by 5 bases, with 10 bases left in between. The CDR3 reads CASSNRLNEQYF. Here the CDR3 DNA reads TGTGCCAGCAGCAATCGGCTCAACGAGCAGTACTTC. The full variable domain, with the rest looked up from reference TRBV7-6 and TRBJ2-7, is GAGVSQSPRYKVTKRGQDVALRCDPISGHVSLYWYRQALGQGPEFLTYFNYEAQQDKSGLPNDRFSAERPEGSISTLTIQRTEQRDSAMYRCASSNRLNEQYFGPGTRLTVT.

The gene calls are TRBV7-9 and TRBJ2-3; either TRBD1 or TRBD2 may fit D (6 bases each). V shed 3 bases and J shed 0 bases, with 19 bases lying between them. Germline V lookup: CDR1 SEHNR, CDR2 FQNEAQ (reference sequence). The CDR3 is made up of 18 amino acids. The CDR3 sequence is CASSFPLAGGLSTDTQYF. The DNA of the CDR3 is TGTGCCAGCAGCTTCCCCTTAGCCGGGGGCTTAAGCACAGATACGCAGTATTTT.